This TCR beta chain was documented in a study of cytomegalovirus exposure and HLA in healthy donors. Study-wide points: A later analysis revealed that TCR association rates differed between HLA loci, peaking at DRB1 and bottoming out at HLA-C. Published work reported that the classifier diagnosed cytomegalovirus status with high specificity and sensitivity. A previous analysis found most TCR beta V segments productive roughly 87% or roughly 30% of the time.

CDR1 MNHNS and CDR2 SASEGT come from the germline V gene. The J segment lost 10 bases and the V segment lost 3 bases, leaving 11 bases of the junction unmatched. The CDR3 sequence is 14 residues long. The PCR employed 60 Vbeta primers together with 13 Jbeta primers. Measured with immunoSEQ multiplex PCR; TCRdb has only the in-frame clones, and not every one. The sample lists about 200,000 clones, around 79% occurring once. About this clone: Its antigen is unidentified.

Sequencing was carried out using PBMCs. This clonotype originated in a woman in her twenties or thirties in good health and CMV-seropositive. This chain connects TRBV6-1 to TRBJ1-2; 7 bases map to TRBD1. CDR3 DNA: TGTGCCAGCAGTGACCTGACAGGGTTCCAGTTCTACACCTTC. It encodes CASSDLTGFQFYTF.